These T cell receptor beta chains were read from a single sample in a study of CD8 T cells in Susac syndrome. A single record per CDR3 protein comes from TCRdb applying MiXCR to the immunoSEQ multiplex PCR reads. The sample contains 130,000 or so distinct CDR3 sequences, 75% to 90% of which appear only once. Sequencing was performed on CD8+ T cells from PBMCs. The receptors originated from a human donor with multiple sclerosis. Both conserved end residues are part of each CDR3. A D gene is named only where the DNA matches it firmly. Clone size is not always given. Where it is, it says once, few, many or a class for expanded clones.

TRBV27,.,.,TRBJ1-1,CASSLYNSGGTEAFF,TGTGCCAGCAGTTTATATAACTCGGGGGGCACTGAAGCTTTCTTT
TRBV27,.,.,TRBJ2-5,CASSSQWGGQETQYF,TGTGCCAGCAGTTCCCAATGGGGCGGACAAGAGACCCAGTACTTC
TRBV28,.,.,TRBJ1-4,CASCSGPLLVNEKLFF,TGTGCCAGCTGCTCGGGGCCCCTCTTAGTAAATGAAAAACTGTTTTTT
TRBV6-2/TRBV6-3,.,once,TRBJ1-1,CASSYSVGRPPMAFF,TGTGCCAGCAGTTACTCGGTCGGCCGTCCCCCAATGGCTTTCTTT
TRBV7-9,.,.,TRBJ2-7,CASSLYESSYEQYF,TGTGCCAGCAGCTTATACGAAAGCTCCTACGAGCAGTACTTC
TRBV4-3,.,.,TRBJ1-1,CASSPHRGVYTEAFF,TGCGCCAGCAGCCCCCATCGGGGAGTCTACACTGAGGCTTTCTTT
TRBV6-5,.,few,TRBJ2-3,CASSYGGGPADTQYF,TGTGCCAGCAGTTACGGCGGGGGCCCTGCGGATACGCAGTATTTT
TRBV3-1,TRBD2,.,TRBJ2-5,CASSPRLAGPMEETQYF,TGTGCCAGCAGCCCGAGACTAGCGGGACCGATGGAGGAGACCCAGTACTTC
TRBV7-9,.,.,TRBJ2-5,CASSLAGGPKETQYF,TGTGCCAGCAGCTTAGCGGGTGGTCCGAAAGAGACCCAGTACTTC
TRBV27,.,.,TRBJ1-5,CASSLSKTGLGAQPQHF,TGTGCCAGCAGTTTATCTAAGACGGGGCTGGGTGCTCAGCCCCAGCATTTT
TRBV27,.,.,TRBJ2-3,CASSPLGYRVDTQYF,TGTGCCAGCAGTCCACTGGGGTATCGCGTAGATACGCAGTATTTT
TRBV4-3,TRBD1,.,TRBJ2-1,CASSPGTGGFEQFF,TGCGCCAGCAGCCCCGGGACAGGGGGGTTTGAGCAGTTCTTC
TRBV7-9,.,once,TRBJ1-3,CASSFSMTEENTIYF,TGTGCCAGCAGTTTTAGTATGACGGAGGAAAACACCATATATTTT
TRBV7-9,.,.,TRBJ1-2,CASSFIRQVDGYTF,TGTGCCAGCAGCTTTATCCGACAGGTCGATGGCTACACCTTC
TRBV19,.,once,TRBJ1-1,CASSIFPGSPNTEAFF,TGTGCCAGTAGTATCTTCCCGGGATCCCCGAACACTGAAGCTTTCTTT
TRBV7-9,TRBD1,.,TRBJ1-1,CASSSYSDRVTEVFF,TGTGCCAGCAGCTCCTACTCGGACAGGGTCACTGAAGTTTTCTTT
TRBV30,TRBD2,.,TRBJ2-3,CAWSVLAPDTQYF,TGTGCCTGGAGTGTACTAGCGCCAGATACGCAGTATTTT
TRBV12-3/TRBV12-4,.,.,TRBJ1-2,CASSFSIVGRGYTF,TGTGCCAGCAGTTTTTCTATTGTTGGAAGGGGCTACACCTTC
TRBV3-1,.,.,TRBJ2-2,CASDDMTGELFF,TGTGCCAGCGATGACATGACCGGGGAGCTGTTTTTT
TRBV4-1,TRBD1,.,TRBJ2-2,CASSPRTTGFGELFF,TGCGCCAGCAGCCCCCGAACGACAGGGTTTGGGGAGCTGTTTTTT
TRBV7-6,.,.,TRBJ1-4,CASSLEMSATNEKLFF,TGTGCCAGCAGCTTAGAGATGTCCGCAACTAATGAAAAACTGTTTTTT
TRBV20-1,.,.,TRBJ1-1,CSARGGGATEAFF,TGCAGTGCTAGAGGAGGGGGGGCCACTGAAGCTTTCTTT
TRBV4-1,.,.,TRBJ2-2,CASSQASSDWAGELFF,TGCGCCAGCAGCCAAGCTTCTTCTGATTGGGCCGGGGAGCTGTTTTTT
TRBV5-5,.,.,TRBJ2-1,CASSFRGTYNEQFF,TGTGCCAGCAGCTTCCGGGGAACCTACAATGAGCAGTTCTTC
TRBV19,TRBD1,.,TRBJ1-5,CASSIWDSYNQPQHF,TGTGCCAGTAGTATTTGGGACAGCTACAATCAGCCCCAGCATTTT
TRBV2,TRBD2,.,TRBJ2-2,CASSDSSGRAKTGELLF,TGTGCCAGCAGTGATTCTAGCGGGAGGGCCAAGACCGGGGAGCTGCTTTTT